A single sample gave rise to the 30 T cell receptor beta chains below, sequenced in a study of CD8+ T cells in alopecia areata. This sample's treatment: oral pan-JAK inhibitor, 5-10 mg twice daily. Reverse transcription of extracted RNA yielded cDNA, which provided the sequencing template. The table came from immunoSEQ multiplex PCR; TCRdb's copy has only in-frame clones and leaves some out. The top ten clones hold 1.8% of a sample with hundreds of thousands of clones, 55% to 70% of them seen once. The material was CD4+ T cells sorted from blood, obtained at week 24, from a patient treated with tofacitinib. The origin of the receptors is a human donor with alopecia areata.

This sequence joins TRBV4-3 and TRBJ1-3, with D perhaps TRBD1 (5 bases). The V end was cut by 3 bases, the J end by 3 bases, with 15 bases between. This CDR3 comprises 16 residues. The germline CDR1 and CDR2 sequences are LGHNA and YSLEER. The CDR3 coding sequence is TGCGCCAGCAGCCAGGGTTTCGGGACTGATGGAAACACCATATATTTT. Protein: CASSQGFGTDGNTIYF.

CDR3 sequence reads: CASSQVRQDDEQFF. The CDR3 nucleotides are TGCGCCAGCAGCCAAGTTCGGCAAGACGATGAGCAGTTCTTC. The chain uses TRBV4-1 and TRBJ2-1; D unclear. Germline V gives CDR1 MGHRA, CDR2 YSYEKL. The V and J ends lost 1 base and 8 bases respectively, with 12 bases between them. The CDR3 sequence is 14 residues long.

A few counts support this clone. The gene calls are TRBV28 and TRBJ2-1; TRBD2 aligns across 8 bases. With 6 bases clipped from V and 7 bases from J, the junction kept 11 bases outside the gene matches. The germline CDR1 and CDR2 sequences are MDHEN and SYDVKM. This CDR3 is 15 amino acids long. The chain's CDR3 is CASSWDGGAINEQFF. DNA for the CDR3: TGTGCCAGCAGCTGGGACGGGGGGGCCATAAATGAGCAGTTCTTC.

The rearrangement uses TRBV7-2 and TRBJ1-2, with D perhaps TRBD1 (5 bases). The CDR3 consists of 16 residues. V was clipped by 3 bases and J by 5 bases, with 19 bases between them. Germline CDR1 is SGHTA and CDR2 is FQGNSA. The DNA of the CDR3 is TGTGCCAGCAGCTTGGCCCGTGGGGGGAACATTTATGGCTACACCTTC. Its protein product is CASSLARGGNIYGYTF. The full variable domain, completed using reference TRBV7-2 and TRBJ1-2, is GAGVSQSPSNKVTEKGKDVELRCDPISGHTALYWYRQSLGQGLEFLIYFQGNSAPDKSGLPSDRFSAERTGGSVSTLTIQRTQQEDSAVYLCASSLARGGNIYGYTFGSGTRLTVV.

The chain couples TRBV23-1 to TRBJ1-4; 10 nucleotides match TRBD1. TRBV23-1 counts as an open reading frame of uncertain function. V shed 2 bases and J 8 bases; nucleotides not matched to a gene: 5. This CDR3 has 15 residues. The CDR3 bases are TGCGCCAGCAGTCAACGACAGGGGGCGGGCGAAAAACTGTTTTTT. This codes for CASSQRQGAGEKLFF.

This clone turned up a few times. The V gene is TRBV29-1, the J gene TRBJ2-7; D unclear. CDR3 length: 11 residues. Germline CDR1 reads SQVTM; CDR2 reads ANQGSEA. The V and J ends lost 6 bases and 0 bases respectively, with 6 bases between them. The CDR3: CSVLSSYEQYF. Here the CDR3 DNA reads TGCAGCGTCTTGAGCTCCTACGAGCAGTACTTC.

About this clone itself: This sample includes further DNA sequences coding for the same CDR3. This chain links TRBV5-1 with TRBJ2-3; D is ambiguous. Trimming removed 2 bases from V and 2 bases from J, with 3 bases in between. Germline V CDR1 and CDR2: SGHRS, YFSETQ. This CDR3 region has 12 residues. CDR3 sequence reads: CASSFLTDTQYF. The CDR3, as DNA: TGCGCCAGCAGCTTTCTCACAGATACGCAGTATTTT.

The CDR3 DNA follows: TGCGCCAGCAGTCGCGATCGGGCGGGATCTGGGGCCAACGTCCTGACTTTC. This encodes CASSRDRAGSGANVLTF. The V gene is TRBV4-3, the J gene TRBJ2-6; perhaps TRBD2 as D (6 bases). CDR1 and CDR2 (germline): LGHNA, YSLEER. Trimming pared 6 bases from V and 1 base from J, leaving 16 bases between. The CDR3 has 17 residues.

The chain's CDR3 is CASSSDRREQYF. DNA of the CDR3: TGTGCCAGCAGCTCGGACAGACGGGAGCAGTACTTC. V gene TRBV5-4 combines with J gene TRBJ2-7, with a tentative D call TRBD1 (6 bases). The germline gives CDR1 SGHNT, CDR2 YYREEE (reference sequence). V was clipped by 3 bases and J by 7 bases, with 11 bases between them. The CDR3 sequence is 12 residues long.

This clone showed up just a few times. The chain links TRBV29-1 to TRBJ2-2, with 8 bases matching TRBD2. The CDR3 length is 13 residues. V lost 7 bases, J lost 3 bases, and 4 bases stayed unmatched. Germline lookup yields CDR1 SQVTM and CDR2 ANQGSEA. CDR3: CSAGGGHTGELFF. As DNA, the CDR3 is TGCAGCGCCGGGGGGGGCCACACCGGGGAGCTGTTTTTT.

This chain uses TRBV7-6 with TRBJ2-2, with D tentatively TRBD2 (6 bases). Trimming removed 2 bases at V and 0 bases at J, with 10 bases between. Germline V gene lookup returns CDR1 SGHVS and CDR2 FNYEAQ. The CDR3 is 16 amino acids. This chain's CDR3 is CASSLRGGANTGELFF. CDR3 coding DNA: TGTGCCAGCAGCTTACGTGGCGGGGCGAACACCGGGGAGCTGTTTTTT.

This clone was counted a single time. The rearrangement joins TRBV30 to TRBJ2-2; D remains ambiguous. The germline V and J ends were trimmed by 8 bases and 3 bases, with 10 bases remaining between them. The CDR3 is 12 amino acids. CDR1 is GTSNPN, CDR2 SVGIG, per germline (reference sequence). The CDR3, as DNA: TGTGCCCGCCGGAGCTACACCGGGGAGCTGTTTTTT. Protein product: CARRSYTGELFF.

This clone was seen a few times. The chain joins TRBV4-1 to TRBJ1-6; D remains unclear. The V and J ends lost 1 base and 9 bases respectively, with 10 bases between them. The CDR3 runs 14 residues. Per the germline V gene, CDR1 is MGHRA and CDR2 is YSYEKL. The CDR3 DNA reads TGCGCCAGCAGCCAAGTTTCGAGGCTTTCACCCCTCCACTTT. This encodes CASSQVSRLSPLHF.

This chain uses TRBV6-5 with TRBJ2-7; unclear D gene. Germline CDR1 and CDR2: MNHEY and SVGAGI. Trimming took 5 bases from V and 4 from J, leaving 6 bases between them. The length of the CDR3 is 11 residues. The CDR3 loop is CASSDHYEQYF. The CDR3 DNA reads as TGTGCCAGCAGTGACCATTACGAGCAGTACTTC.

The V call is TRBV27, the J call TRBJ1-4, with 10 bases identical to TRBD1. CDR3 length equals 14 residues. Germline values: CDR1 MNHEY, CDR2 SMNVEV (reference sequence). J gave up 10 bases and V 6 bases, and 8 bases lay outside the gene matches. The DNA of the CDR3 is TGTGCCAGCAGATCTGACAGGGGGCTTGGAAAACTGTTTTTT. This codes for CASRSDRGLGKLFF.

The chain couples TRBV29-1 to TRBJ2-7, with D unclear. The V and J ends lost 5 bases and 0 bases respectively, with 8 bases between them. This CDR3 has 12 amino acids. Germline V gene data show CDR1 as SQVTM and CDR2 as ANQGSEA. CDR3 in DNA: TGCAGCGTTTGGCGGAGCTCCTACGAGCAGTACTTC. This codes for CSVWRSSYEQYF.

The chain combines TRBV2 with TRBJ1-1, with D uncertain. This CDR3 has 13 residues. Germline V gives CDR1 SNHLY, CDR2 FYNNEI. Deletions cut 4 bases from V and 1 base from J, with 7 bases between. In DNA, the CDR3 is TGTGCCAGCAGTGTGGGCACGAACACTGAAGCTTTCTTT. Protein product: CASSVGTNTEAFF.

The chain links TRBV19 to TRBJ1-2; 7 bases map to TRBD1. The CDR3 is 14 residues long. Unmatched junction bases numbered 3, after V lost 3 bases and J lost 2 bases. CDR1 and CDR2 from the germline V gene are LNHDA and SQIVND (reference sequence). The CDR3, as DNA: TGTGCCAGTAGTATCGGCAGGGGGAACTATGGCTACACCTTC. Its translation is CASSIGRGNYGYTF.

The CDR3 nucleotides read TGTGCCACCAGCAGAGCGACGTGGGAGCAGTTCTTC. It translates to CATSRATWEQFF. The chain is built from TRBV15 and TRBJ2-1; D ambiguous. CDR1 and CDR2 from the germline V gene are LNHNV and YYDKDF (reference sequence). The CDR3 has 12 residues. Trimming took off 1 base at V and 10 bases at J, with 8 bases between the two ends.

The chain uses TRBV2 and TRBJ2-5, with 13 nucleotides matching TRBD2. J lost 4 bases, V lost 10 bases, and 12 bases had no gene match. This CDR3 spans 16 amino acids. Germline assignment: CDR1 SNHLY and CDR2 FYNNEI. The CDR3 bases are TGTGCCACCCGCCAGCGGACTAGCGGGGGCGGAGAGACCCAGTACTTC. It yields the protein CATRQRTSGGGETQYF.

A few counts support this clone. The chain employs TRBV29-1 and TRBJ1-1; D is possibly TRBD1 (5 bases). Per germline, CDR1 SQVTM and CDR2 ANQGSEA. The CDR3 is 15 amino acids. The germline V and J ends were trimmed by 7 bases and 1 base, with 19 bases remaining between them. The CDR3 region has the DNA TGCAGCGCCTCCTCAGGGCAGGGTGGGAACACTGAAGCTTTCTTT. Protein: CSASSGQGGNTEAFF.

V gene TRBV30 combines with J gene TRBJ2-1; the match to TRBD2 covers 7 bases. J lost 9 bases, V lost 1 base, and 0 bases had no gene match. Germline V lookup: CDR1 GTSNPN, CDR2 SVGIG (reference sequence). The CDR3 covers 11 residues. In DNA, the CDR3 is TGTGCCTGGAGTGCGGGGGGTGAGCAGTTCTTC. It translates to CAWSAGGEQFF.

This clone has only a few counts. CDR3 sequence: CSVPGDALYGYTF. DNA of the CDR3: TGCAGCGTCCCAGGCGACGCGCTCTATGGCTACACCTTC. The genes are TRBV29-1 and TRBJ1-2; D not resolved. The CDR3 length is 13 residues. V lost 6 bases, J lost 4 bases, and 15 bases lay in between. Germline assignment: CDR1 SQVTM and CDR2 ANQGSEA.

The CDR3 DNA reads as TGTGCCAGCAGCTTGGCGGGACACTATGGCTACACCTTC. Its protein product is CASSLAGHYGYTF. The J gene is TRBJ1-2, the V gene TRBV5-6, with a weak D call TRBD1 (5 bases). This CDR3 is 13 amino acids long. Trimming cost V 0 bases and J 3 bases, with 6 bases left between them. Germline V lookup: CDR1 SGHDT, CDR2 YYEEEE.

The CDR3 coding sequence is TGTGCCAGCAGAAGAGCGGGGGCTAGGGAGACCCAGTACTTC. It codes for CASRRAGARETQYF. V gene TRBV28 combines with J gene TRBJ2-5, with TRBD2 matching 8 bases. From germline, CDR1 is MDHEN and CDR2 SYDVKM. V was clipped by 6 bases and J by 5 bases; unmatched bases: 8. The CDR3 is 14 residues long.

V usage is TRBV30 and J usage is TRBJ2-7; no reliable D call. V lost 3 bases and J lost 7, with 10 bases in between. In germline, CDR1 is GTSNPN, CDR2 SVGIG (reference sequence). The CDR3 covers 11 residues. The CDR3: CAWSTQMEQYF. The CDR3 DNA follows: TGTGCCTGGAGCACCCAAATGGAGCAGTACTTC.

The chain carries TRBV5-1 and TRBJ2-1, with 9 bases lining up with TRBD1. The V gene's germline CDR1 is SGHRS and CDR2 YFSETQ. This CDR3 is built from 15 residues. V lost 4 bases, J lost 0 bases, and 2 bases stayed unmatched. CDR3 nucleotide sequence: TGCGCCAGCAGCGCGGGACAGGGCTCCTACAATGAGCAGTTCTTC. It encodes CASSAGQGSYNEQFF.

This clone showed up just a few times. The rearrangement links TRBV29-1 to TRBJ1-1, with TRBD1 matching over 10 bases. Germline V gene lookup returns CDR1 SQVTM and CDR2 ANQGSEA. The CDR3 is made up of 14 amino acids. V lost 7 bases, J lost 5 bases, and 10 bases stayed unmatched. Here the CDR3 reads CSATRQGAFTEAFF. The CDR3 DNA follows: TGCAGCGCCACCAGACAGGGGGCATTTACTGAAGCTTTCTTT.

This sequence joins TRBV5-1 and TRBJ2-7; 8 bases align to TRBD1. J gave up 5 bases and V 4 bases, and 11 bases lay outside the gene matches. The CDR3 extends over 15 amino acids. CDR1 and CDR2 (germline): SGHRS, YFSETQ. The CDR3 protein is CASSRWRQGIHEQYF. The CDR3 nucleotides read TGCGCCAGCAGCCGATGGAGACAGGGGATACACGAGCAGTACTTC.

This chain joins TRBV7-2 and TRBJ1-2; 8 nucleotides match TRBD1. The CDR3 covers 13 residues. Germline V gene lookup returns CDR1 SGHTA and CDR2 FQGNSA. V trimming: 4 bases; J trimming: 4 bases; junction bases outside the gene matches: 2. The CDR3, as DNA: TGTGCCAGCAGCTCCGACAGGGGCTATGGCTACACCTTC. It yields the protein CASSSDRGYGYTF. Looking up the rest from reference TRBV7-2 and TRBJ1-2 gives the full variable domain: GAGVSQSPSNKVTEKGKDVELRCDPISGHTALYWYRQSLGQGLEFLIYFQGNSAPDKSGLPSDRFSAERTGGSVSTLTIQRTQQEDSAVYLCASSSDRGYGYTFGSGTRLTVV.